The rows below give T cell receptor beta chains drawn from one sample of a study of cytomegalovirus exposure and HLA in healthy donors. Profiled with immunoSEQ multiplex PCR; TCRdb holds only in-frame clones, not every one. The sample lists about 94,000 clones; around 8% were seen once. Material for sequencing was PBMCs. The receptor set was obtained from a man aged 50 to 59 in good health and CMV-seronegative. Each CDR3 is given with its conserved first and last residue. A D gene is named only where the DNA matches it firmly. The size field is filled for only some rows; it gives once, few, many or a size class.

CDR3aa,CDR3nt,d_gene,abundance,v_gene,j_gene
CASSQYEQGVGDQPQHF,TGTGCCAGCAGTCAATACGAACAGGGGGTTGGAGATCAGCCCCAGCATTTT,TRBD1,-,TRBV28,TRBJ1-5
CASRTLTGGADSSSYNEQFF,TGTGCAAGTCGCACTTTAACAGGGGGCGCCGATTCGTCCTCCTACAATGAGCAGTTCTTC,-,few,TRBV12-2,TRBJ2-1
CASQLAGYTDTQYF,TGCGCCAGCCAACTAGCGGGGTACACAGATACGCAGTATTTT,TRBD2,few,TRBV5-1,TRBJ2-3
CASSPRDRGNEKLFF,TGTGCCAGCAGCCCTCGGGACAGGGGTAATGAAAAACTGTTTTTT,TRBD1,-,TRBV9,TRBJ1-4
CASSPRLAGGPYEQYF,TGTGCCAGTAGTCCCCGACTAGCGGGAGGGCCCTACGAGCAGTACTTC,TRBD2,-,TRBV19,TRBJ2-7
CASRGQGNTEAFF,TGTGCCAGCAGGGGACAGGGAAACACTGAAGCTTTCTTT,TRBD1,-,TRBV28,TRBJ1-1
CASSSQAGGPLNEQFF,TGTGCCAGCAGCTCACAAGCGGGAGGGCCTTTGAATGAGCAGTTCTTC,TRBD2,-,TRBV7-6,TRBJ2-1
CASSDPGPYGYTF,TGTGCCAGCAGTGACCCAGGCCCTTATGGCTACACCTTC,-,-,TRBV25-1,TRBJ1-2
CASSEGEQRVDEQYF,TGCGCCAGCAGTGAAGGTGAACAGAGGGTCGACGAGCAGTACTTC,-,-,TRBV10-1,TRBJ2-7
CASSDSEREGHEQFF,TGTGCCAGCAGTGATTCGGAACGGGAGGGCCATGAGCAGTTCTTC,TRBD2,once,TRBV6-4,TRBJ2-1
CATTTASGGEQFF,TGTGCCACCACGACTGCTAGCGGGGGTGAGCAGTTCTTC,TRBD2,-,TRBV2,TRBJ2-1
CASRRRGQPQHF,TGTGCCAGCAGACGGAGGGGCCAGCCCCAGCATTTT,-,few,TRBV2,TRBJ1-5
CAWRRDRAGEKLFF,TGTGCCTGGAGGCGGGACAGGGCCGGTGAAAAACTGTTTTTT,TRBD1,few,TRBV30,TRBJ1-4